The 5 T cell receptor beta chains below come from one sample, sequenced in a study of identical twins. TCRdb re-called the 5' RACE reads with MiXCR, one entry per CDR3 protein. Seen here are hundreds of thousands of distinct CDR3 sequences, roughly 6% observed once, and the top ten hold roughly 2%. The sample was naive T cells sorted from blood. The receptors were gathered from a man aged 18-30 years in good health.

This clonotype was observed at least ten times. V gene TRBV5-1 combines with J gene TRBJ2-3, with no clear D. V was pared by 5 bases and J by 2 bases, with 9 bases between. This CDR3 has 13 amino acids. Germline V CDR1 and CDR2: SGHRS, YFSETQ. The DNA for the CDR3 is TGCGCCAGCAGTCCCATTGCCACAGATACGCAGTATTTT. Protein: CASSPIATDTQYF. The full variable domain, completed using reference TRBV5-1 and TRBJ2-3, is KAGVTQTPRYLIKTRGQQVTLSCSPISGHRSVSWYQQTPGQGLQFLFEYFSETQRNKGNFPGRFSGRQFSNSRSEMNVSTLELGDSALYLCASSPIATDTQYFGPGTRLTVL.

This clonotype was observed a handful of times. The V call is TRBV6-1, the J call TRBJ2-5; D may be TRBD1 (6 bases). Germline lookup yields CDR1 MNHNS and CDR2 SASEGT. The CDR3 extends over 14 amino acids. Trimming left V 4 bases short and J 2 bases short, with 11 bases between. As DNA, the CDR3 is TGTGCCAGCAGTGCAATACAGGGACAAGAGACCCAGTACTTC. Residues: CASSAIQGQETQYF.

Only a few counts were recorded for this clonotype. V gene TRBV27 combines with J gene TRBJ1-2, with TRBD1 matching 9 bases. This CDR3 is built from 15 residues. Germline CDR1 and CDR2: MNHEY and SMNVEV (reference sequence). The J segment lost 5 bases and the V segment lost 5 bases, leaving 9 bases of the junction unmatched. The CDR3 DNA reads TGTGCCAGCAGTCAAGGACAGGGGTTAAATTATGGCTACACCTTC. This gives the protein CASSQGQGLNYGYTF.

This clonotype came up many times. The chain combines TRBV7-2 with TRBJ2-3, with D unresolved. Per the germline V gene, CDR1 is SGHTA and CDR2 is FQGNSA. The CDR3 extends over 12 amino acids. The germline V and J ends were trimmed by 5 bases and 2 bases, with 5 bases remaining between them. The CDR3 DNA sequence: TGTGCCAGCAGCAGGGACACAGATACGCAGTATTTT. It yields the protein CASSRDTDTQYF.

This clonotype was recorded at least ten times. The genes are TRBV29-1 and TRBJ2-1; 12 bases match TRBD2. The germline CDR1 and CDR2 sequences are SQVTM and ANQGSEA. The CDR3 is 16 amino acids. V was pared by 7 bases and J by 0 bases, with 7 bases of the junction left unmatched. The CDR3 DNA reads TGCAGCGCCCGGACTAGCGGGAAAAACTCCTACAATGAGCAGTTCTTC. Its translation is CSARTSGKNSYNEQFF.